This T cell receptor (beta chain) is from a study of neurological immune-mediated disorders. Study outcomes and limitations: The absence of shared CDR3 amino acid sequences among expanded clones across subjects suggests private repertoires in all groups. The study phylogenetically grouped the repertoires of 18 of 34 multiple sclerosis patients into one related-CDR3 cluster, a possible signature.

This clonotype was detected ten times or more. Its antigen is not identified. Over 190 million TCR-beta sequences from 15-18 subjects came from every sequencing run. TCRdb itself ran the 5' RACE reads through MiXCR, one entry per CDR3 protein. The repertoire holds tens of thousands of distinct CDR3 sequences, nearly 3.5% seen once, with roughly 3.7% in the top ten. Unsorted libraries came from 2 million PBMCs stored at -80 °C. Material for sequencing was PBMCs. This TCR came from a man aged 35-49 years with multiple sclerosis.

CDR3 sequence (DNA): TGCAGTGCCGAATCGGGGGACCTACCCCCAGATACGCAGTATTTT. Translated, it gives CSAESGDLPPDTQYF. The rearrangement uses TRBV20-1 and TRBJ2-3, with a weak D call TRBD2 (6 bases). Germline lookup yields CDR1 DFQATT and CDR2 SNEGSKA (reference sequence). This CDR3 spans 15 amino acids. Trimming left V 6 bases short and J 4 bases short, with 20 bases between.